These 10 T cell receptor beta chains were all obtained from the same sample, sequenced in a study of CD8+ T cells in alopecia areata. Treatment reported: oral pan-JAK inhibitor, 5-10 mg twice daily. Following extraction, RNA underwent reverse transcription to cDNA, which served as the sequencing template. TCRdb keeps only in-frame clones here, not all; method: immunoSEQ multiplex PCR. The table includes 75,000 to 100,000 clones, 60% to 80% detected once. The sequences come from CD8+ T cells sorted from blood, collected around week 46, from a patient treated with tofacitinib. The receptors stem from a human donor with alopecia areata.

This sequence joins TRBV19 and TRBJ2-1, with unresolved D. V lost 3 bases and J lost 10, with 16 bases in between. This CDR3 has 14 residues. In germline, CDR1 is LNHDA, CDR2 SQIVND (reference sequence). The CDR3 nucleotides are TGTGCCAGTAGTATTCTTGACCCGCTTCGGGAGCAGTTCTTC. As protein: CASSILDPLREQFF. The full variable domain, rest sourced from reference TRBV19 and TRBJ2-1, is DGGITQSPKYLFRKEGQNVTLSCEQNLNHDAMYWYRQDPGQGLRLIYYSQIVNDFQKGDIAEGYSVSREKKESFPLTVTSAQKNPTAFYLCASSILDPLREQFFGPGTRLTVL.

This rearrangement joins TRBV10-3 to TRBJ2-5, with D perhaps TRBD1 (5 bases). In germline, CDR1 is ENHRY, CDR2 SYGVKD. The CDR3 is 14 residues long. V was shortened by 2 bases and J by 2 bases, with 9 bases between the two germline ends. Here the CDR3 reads CAISERTLQETQYF. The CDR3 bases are TGTGCCATCAGTGAGAGGACACTACAAGAGACCCAGTACTTC.

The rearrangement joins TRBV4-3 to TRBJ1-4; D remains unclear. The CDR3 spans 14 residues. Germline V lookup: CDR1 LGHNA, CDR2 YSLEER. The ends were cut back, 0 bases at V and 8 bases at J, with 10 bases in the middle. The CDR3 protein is CASSQEWSGEKLFF. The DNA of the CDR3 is TGCGCCAGCAGCCAAGAGTGGTCGGGGGAAAAACTGTTTTTT.

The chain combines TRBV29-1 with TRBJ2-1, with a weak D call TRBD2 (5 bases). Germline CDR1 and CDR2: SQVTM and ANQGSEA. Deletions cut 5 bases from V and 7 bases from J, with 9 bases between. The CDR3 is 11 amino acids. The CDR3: CSVFGENEQFF. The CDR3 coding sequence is TGCAGCGTTTTCGGGGAGAATGAGCAGTTCTTC.

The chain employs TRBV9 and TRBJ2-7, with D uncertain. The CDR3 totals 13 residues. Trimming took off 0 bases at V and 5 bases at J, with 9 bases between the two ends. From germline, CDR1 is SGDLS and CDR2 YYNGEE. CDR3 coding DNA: TGTGCCAGCAGCGTAGGCTCCAAGGACGAGCAGTACTTC. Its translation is CASSVGSKDEQYF.

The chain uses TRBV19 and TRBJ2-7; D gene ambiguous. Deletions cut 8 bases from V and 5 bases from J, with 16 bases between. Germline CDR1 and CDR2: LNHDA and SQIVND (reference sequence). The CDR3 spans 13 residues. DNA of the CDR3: TGTGCCAGTTCCCAATCCCGCGCCAACGAGCAGTACTTC. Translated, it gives CASSQSRANEQYF.

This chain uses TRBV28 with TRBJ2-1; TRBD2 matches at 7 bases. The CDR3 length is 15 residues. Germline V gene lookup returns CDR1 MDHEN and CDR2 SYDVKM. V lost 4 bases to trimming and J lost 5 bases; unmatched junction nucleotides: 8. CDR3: CASSSVRGENNEQFF. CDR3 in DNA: TGTGCCAGCAGTTCAGTTCGGGGGGAGAACAATGAGCAGTTCTTC.

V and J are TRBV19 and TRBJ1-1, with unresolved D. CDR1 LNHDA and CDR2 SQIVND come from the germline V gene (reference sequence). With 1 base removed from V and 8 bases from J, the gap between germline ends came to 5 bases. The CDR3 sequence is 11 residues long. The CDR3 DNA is TGTGCCAGTAGTATAGCCGGAGAAGCTTTCTTT. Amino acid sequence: CASSIAGEAFF. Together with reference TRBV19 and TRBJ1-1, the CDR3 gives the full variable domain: DGGITQSPKYLFRKEGQNVTLSCEQNLNHDAMYWYRQDPGQGLRLIYYSQIVNDFQKGDIAEGYSVSREKKESFPLTVTSAQKNPTAFYLCASSIAGEAFFGQGTRLTVV.

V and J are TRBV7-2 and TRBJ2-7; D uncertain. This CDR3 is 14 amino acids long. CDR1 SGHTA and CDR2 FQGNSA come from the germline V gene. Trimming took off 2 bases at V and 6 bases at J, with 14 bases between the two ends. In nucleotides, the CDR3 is TGTGCCAGCAGCTTACGCAGGCCGCCCATCGAGCAGTACTTC. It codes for CASSLRRPPIEQYF.

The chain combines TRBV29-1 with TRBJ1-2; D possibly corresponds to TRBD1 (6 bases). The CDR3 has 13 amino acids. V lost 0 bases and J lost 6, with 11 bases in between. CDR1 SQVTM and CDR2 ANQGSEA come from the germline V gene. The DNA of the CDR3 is TGCAGCGTTGAAGAGGGGACACCGAATGGCTACACCTTC. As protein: CSVEEGTPNGYTF.